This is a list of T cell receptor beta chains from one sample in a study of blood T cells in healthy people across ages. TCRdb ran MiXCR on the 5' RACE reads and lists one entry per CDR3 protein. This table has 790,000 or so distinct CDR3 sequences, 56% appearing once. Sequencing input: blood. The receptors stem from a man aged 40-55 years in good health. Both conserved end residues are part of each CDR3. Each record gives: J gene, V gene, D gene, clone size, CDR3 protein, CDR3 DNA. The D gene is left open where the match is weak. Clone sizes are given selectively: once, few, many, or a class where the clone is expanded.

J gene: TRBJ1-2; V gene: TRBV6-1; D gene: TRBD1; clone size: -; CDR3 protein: CAQGQLNYGYTF; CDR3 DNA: TGTGCACAGGGACAGCTTAACTATGGCTACACCTTC
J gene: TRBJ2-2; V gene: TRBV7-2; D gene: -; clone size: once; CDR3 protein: CASSFTSGTGELFF; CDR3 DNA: TGTGCCAGCAGCTTTACCTCGGGCACCGGGGAGCTGTTTTTT
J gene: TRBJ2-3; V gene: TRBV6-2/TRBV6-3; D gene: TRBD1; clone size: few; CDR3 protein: CASMERGGRTDTQYF; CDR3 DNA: TGTGCCAGCATGGAGCGAGGGGGCCGCACAGATACGCAGTATTTT
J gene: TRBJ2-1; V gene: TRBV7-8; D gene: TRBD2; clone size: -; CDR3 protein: CAGSLPGRVANEQFF; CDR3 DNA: TGTGCCGGCAGCCTACCGGGGAGGGTGGCCAATGAGCAGTTCTTC
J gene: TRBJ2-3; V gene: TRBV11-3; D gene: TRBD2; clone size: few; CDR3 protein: CASSPILAAHTDTQYF; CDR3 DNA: TGTGCCAGCAGCCCTATTCTAGCGGCCCACACAGATACGCAGTATTTT
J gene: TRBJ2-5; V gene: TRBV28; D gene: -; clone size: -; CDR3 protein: CASSGGPASQYF; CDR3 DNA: TGTGCCAGCAGCGGGGGACCTGCGTCCCAGTACTTC
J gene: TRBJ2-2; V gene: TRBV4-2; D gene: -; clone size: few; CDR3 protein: CASSQDLGGELFF; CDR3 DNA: TGTGCCAGCAGCCAAGATTTAGGGGGGGAGCTGTTTTTT
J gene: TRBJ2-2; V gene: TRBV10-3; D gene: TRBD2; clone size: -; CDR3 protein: CAISEPAGGSGELFF; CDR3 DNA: TGTGCCATCAGTGAACCAGCGGGAGGGTCCGGGGAGCTGTTTTTT
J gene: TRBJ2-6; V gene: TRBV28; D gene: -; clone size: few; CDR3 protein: CASNTIAGANVLTF; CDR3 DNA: TGTGCCAGCAATACTATAGCGGGGGCCAACGTCCTGACTTTC
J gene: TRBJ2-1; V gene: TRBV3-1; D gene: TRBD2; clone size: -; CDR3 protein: CASSPTSGGAQFF; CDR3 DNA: TGTGCCAGCAGCCCGACTAGCGGGGGGGCGCAGTTCTTC
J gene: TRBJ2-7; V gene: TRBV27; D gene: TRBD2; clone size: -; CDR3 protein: CASSLREGVYEQYF; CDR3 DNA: TGTGCCAGCAGTTTGCGGGAGGGCGTCTACGAGCAGTACTTC
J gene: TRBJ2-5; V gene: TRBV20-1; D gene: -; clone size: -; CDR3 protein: CSASPWVGGTQETQYF; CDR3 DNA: TGCAGTGCTAGTCCCTGGGTTGGGGGGACCCAAGAGACCCAGTACTTC
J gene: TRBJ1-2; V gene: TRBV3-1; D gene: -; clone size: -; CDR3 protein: CASSQEFYGYTF; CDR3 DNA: TGTGCCAGCAGCCAAGAGTTCTATGGCTACACCTTC
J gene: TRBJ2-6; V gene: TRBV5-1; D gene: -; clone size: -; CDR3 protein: CASSLGTNVLTF; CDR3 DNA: TGCGCCAGCAGCTTAGGGACCAACGTCCTGACTTTC
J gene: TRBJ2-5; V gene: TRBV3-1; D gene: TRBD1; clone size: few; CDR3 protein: CASSPPQGVNQETQYF; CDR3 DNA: TGTGCCAGCAGCCCCCCCCAGGGGGTGAACCAAGAGACCCAGTACTTC
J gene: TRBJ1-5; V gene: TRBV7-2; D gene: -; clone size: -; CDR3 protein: CASSSTPTGPAGNQPQHF; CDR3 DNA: TGTGCCAGCAGCTCGACCCCTACAGGGCCGGCGGGCAATCAGCCCCAGCATTTT
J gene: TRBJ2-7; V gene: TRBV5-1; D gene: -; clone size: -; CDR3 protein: CASSLGAQGGYEQYF; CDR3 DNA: TGCGCCAGCAGCTTGGGGGCTCAGGGGGGCTACGAGCAGTACTTC
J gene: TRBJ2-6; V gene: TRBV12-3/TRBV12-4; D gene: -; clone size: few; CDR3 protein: CASSGQAGANVLTF; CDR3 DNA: TGTGCCAGCAGTGGGCAGGCGGGGGCCAACGTCCTGACTTTC
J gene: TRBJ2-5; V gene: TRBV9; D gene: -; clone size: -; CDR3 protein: CASSVDLSGETQYF; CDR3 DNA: TGTGCCAGCAGCGTAGATTTAAGTGGGGAGACCCAGTACTTC
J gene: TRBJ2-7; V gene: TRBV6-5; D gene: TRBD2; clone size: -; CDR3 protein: CASRLGTSDYNEQYF; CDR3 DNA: TGTGCCAGCAGGCTTGGGACTAGCGACTACAATGAGCAGTACTTC
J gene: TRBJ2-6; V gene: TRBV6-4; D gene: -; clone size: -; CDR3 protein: CASSDYPLSGPARGANVLTF; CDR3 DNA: TGTGCCAGCAGTGACTACCCACTTTCAGGGCCCGCCCGGGGGGCCAACGTCCTGACTTTC
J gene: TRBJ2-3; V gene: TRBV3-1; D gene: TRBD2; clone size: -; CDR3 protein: CASSPRTSGGSDTQYF; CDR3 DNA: TGTGCCAGCAGCCCCCGGACTAGCGGGGGTTCAGATACGCAGTATTTT
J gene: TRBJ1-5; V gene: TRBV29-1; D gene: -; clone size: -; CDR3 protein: CSVGYEHQPQHF; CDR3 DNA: TGCAGCGTTGGTTACGAACACCAGCCCCAGCATTTT
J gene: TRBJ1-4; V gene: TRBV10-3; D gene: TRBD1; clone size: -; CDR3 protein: CAISEATGQTNEKLFF; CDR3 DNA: TGTGCCATCAGTGAAGCGACAGGGCAAACTAATGAAAAACTGTTTTTT
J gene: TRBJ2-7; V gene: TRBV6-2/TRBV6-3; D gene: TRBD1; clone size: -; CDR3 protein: CASSRRQGNEQYF; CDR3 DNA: TGTGCCAGCAGCCGTCGACAGGGGAATGAGCAGTACTTC
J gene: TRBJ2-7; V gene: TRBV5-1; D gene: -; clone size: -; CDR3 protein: CASSLALGQGGSYEQYF; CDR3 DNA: TGCGCCAGCAGCTTGGCGTTGGGGCAGGGGGGCTCCTACGAGCAGTACTTC
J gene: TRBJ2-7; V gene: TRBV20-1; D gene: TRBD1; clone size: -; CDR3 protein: CSARTLGTVSSYEQYF; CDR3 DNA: TGCAGTGCTAGAACGCTTGGGACAGTGAGCTCCTACGAGCAGTACTTC
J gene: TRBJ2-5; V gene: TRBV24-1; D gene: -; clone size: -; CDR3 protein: CATSASTRGSQETQYF; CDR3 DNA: TGTGCCACCAGTGCATCGACAAGAGGGTCCCAAGAGACCCAGTACTTC
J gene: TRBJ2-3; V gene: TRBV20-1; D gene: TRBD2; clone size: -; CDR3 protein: CSARDKGLAGGDTQYF; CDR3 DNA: TGCAGTGCTAGGGATAAGGGACTAGCGGGAGGGGATACGCAGTATTTT
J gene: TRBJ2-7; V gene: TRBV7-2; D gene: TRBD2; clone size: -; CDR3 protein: CASSRPGTSGSNHEQYF; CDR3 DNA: TGTGCCAGCAGCAGGCCCGGGACTAGCGGGAGTAACCACGAGCAGTACTTC
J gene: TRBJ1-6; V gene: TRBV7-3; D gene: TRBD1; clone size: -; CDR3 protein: CASSLTPGGNSPLHF; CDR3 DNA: TGTGCCAGCAGCTTAACTCCAGGGGGAAATTCACCCCTCCACTTT
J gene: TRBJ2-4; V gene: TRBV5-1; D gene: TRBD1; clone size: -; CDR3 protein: CASSPRGLGIQYF; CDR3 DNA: TGCGCCAGCAGCCCGAGGGGGCTCGGCATTCAGTACTTC
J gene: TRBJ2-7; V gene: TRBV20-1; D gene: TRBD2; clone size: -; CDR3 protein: CSALGTSGYEQYF; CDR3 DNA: TGCAGTGCTCTGGGGACTAGCGGATACGAGCAGTACTTC
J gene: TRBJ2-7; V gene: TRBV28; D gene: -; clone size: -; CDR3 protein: CASSLAAGKQYF; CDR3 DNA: TGTGCCAGCAGTTTAGCGGCGGGGAAGCAGTACTTC
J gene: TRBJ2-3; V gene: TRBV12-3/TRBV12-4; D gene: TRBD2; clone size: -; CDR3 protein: CASSYNTLTSGGEWTQYF; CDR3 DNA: TGTGCCAGCAGCTACAATACGTTGACTAGCGGGGGTGAATGGACGCAGTATTTT
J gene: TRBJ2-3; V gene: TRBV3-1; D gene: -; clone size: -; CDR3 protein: CASSQDGITTSTDTQYF; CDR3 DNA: TGTGCCAGCAGCCAAGATGGCATAACCACAAGCACAGATACGCAGTATTTT
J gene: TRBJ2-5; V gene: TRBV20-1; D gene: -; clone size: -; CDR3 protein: CSASVGQGQETQYF; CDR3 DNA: TGCAGTGCTAGCGTGGGGCAGGGCCAAGAGACCCAGTACTTC
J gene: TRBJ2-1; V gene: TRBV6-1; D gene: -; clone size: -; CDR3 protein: CASSRKGGEWFF; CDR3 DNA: TGTGCCAGCAGCAGAAAAGGGGGGGAATGGTTCTTC
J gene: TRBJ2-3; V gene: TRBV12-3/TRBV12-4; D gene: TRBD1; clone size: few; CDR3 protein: CASSLYRGDRQDTQYF; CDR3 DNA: TGTGCCAGCAGTTTATACAGGGGTGATCGTCAAGATACGCAGTATTTT
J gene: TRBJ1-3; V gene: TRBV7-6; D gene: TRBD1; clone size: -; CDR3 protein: CASSILTGSGNTIYF; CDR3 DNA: TGTGCCAGCAGCATCCTGACAGGGTCTGGAAACACCATATATTTT
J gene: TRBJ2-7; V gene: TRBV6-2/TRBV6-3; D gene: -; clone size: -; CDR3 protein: CASSPLPRQTVFHEQYF; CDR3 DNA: TGTGCCAGCAGTCCGCTTCCCCGACAGACTGTTTTCCACGAGCAGTACTTC
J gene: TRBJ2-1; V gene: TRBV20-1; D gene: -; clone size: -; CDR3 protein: CSASPRDEHNEQFF; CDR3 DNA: TGCAGTGCGTCCCCACGGGATGAACACAATGAGCAGTTCTTC
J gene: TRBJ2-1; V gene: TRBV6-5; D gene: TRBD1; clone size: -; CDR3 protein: CASSSGQGVRNEQFF; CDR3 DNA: TGTGCCAGCAGTTCGGGACAGGGGGTGCGTAATGAGCAGTTCTTC
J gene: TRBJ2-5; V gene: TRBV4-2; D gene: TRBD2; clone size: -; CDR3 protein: CASSQATPTSGIQETQYF; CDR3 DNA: TGTGCCAGCAGCCAAGCAACGCCGACTAGCGGAATTCAAGAGACCCAGTACTTC
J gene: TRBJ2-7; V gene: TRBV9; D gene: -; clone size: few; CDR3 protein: CASSPRDTSYEQYF; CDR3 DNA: TGTGCCAGCAGCCCCCGAGACACTTCCTACGAGCAGTACTTC
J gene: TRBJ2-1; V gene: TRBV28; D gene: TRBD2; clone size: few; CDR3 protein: CASSLRAGGRGNEQFF; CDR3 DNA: TGTGCCAGCAGTTTACGCGCGGGAGGGCGGGGCAATGAGCAGTTCTTC
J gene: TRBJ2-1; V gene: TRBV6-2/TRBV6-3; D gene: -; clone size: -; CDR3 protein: CASSYRARARNEQFF; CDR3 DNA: TGTGCCAGCAGTTACAGGGCCAGGGCACGGAATGAGCAGTTCTTC
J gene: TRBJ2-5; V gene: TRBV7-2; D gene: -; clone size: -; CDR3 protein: CASSCTGAQETQYF; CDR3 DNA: TGTGCCAGCAGCTGCACCGGGGCCCAAGAGACCCAGTACTTC
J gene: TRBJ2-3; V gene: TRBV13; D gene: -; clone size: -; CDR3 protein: CASGTLSDTQYF; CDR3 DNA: TGTGCCAGCGGGACTCTCTCAGATACGCAGTATTTT
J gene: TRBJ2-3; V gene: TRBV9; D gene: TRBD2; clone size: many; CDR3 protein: CASSVSAGVGTDTQYF; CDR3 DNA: TGTGCCAGCAGCGTATCAGCGGGAGTTGGTACAGATACGCAGTATTTT
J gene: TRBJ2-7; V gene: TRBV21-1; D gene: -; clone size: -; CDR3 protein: CASSRRGMDHSYEQYF; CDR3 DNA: TGTGCCAGCAGCCGAAGAGGGATGGATCACTCCTACGAGCAGTACTTC
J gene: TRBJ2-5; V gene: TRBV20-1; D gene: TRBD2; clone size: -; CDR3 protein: CSARVYREASGGTSQETQYF; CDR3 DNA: TGCAGTGCTAGAGTTTACCGTGAGGCTAGCGGGGGCACATCGCAAGAGACCCAGTACTTC
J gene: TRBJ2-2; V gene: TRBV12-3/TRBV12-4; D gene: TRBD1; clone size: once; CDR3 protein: CASNEDRSTGELFF; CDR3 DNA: TGTGCCAGCAACGAGGACAGGAGCACCGGGGAGCTGTTTTTT
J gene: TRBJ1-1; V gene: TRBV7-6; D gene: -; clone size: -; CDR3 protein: CASSLPSQGPLSNTEAFF; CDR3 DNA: TGTGCCAGCAGCTTACCATCACAGGGCCCTTTATCGAACACTGAAGCTTTCTTT